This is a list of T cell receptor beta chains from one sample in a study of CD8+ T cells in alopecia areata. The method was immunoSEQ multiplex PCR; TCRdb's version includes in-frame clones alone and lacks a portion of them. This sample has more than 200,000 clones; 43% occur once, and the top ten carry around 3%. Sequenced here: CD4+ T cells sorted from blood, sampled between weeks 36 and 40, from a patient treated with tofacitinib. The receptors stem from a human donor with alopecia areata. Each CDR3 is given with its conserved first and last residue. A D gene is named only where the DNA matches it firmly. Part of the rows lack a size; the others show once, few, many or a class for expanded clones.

TGTGCCAGCAGTTTGCGAGGTCTTGGCTACACCTTC CASSLRGLGYTF TRBV28 few . TRBJ1-2
TGTGCCAGCAGTTCCAGGGTTGGCATAGTTACAGATACGCAGTATTTT CASSSRVGIVTDTQYF TRBV28 . . TRBJ2-3
TGTGCCAGCATGTCCCGCAATGAGCAGTTCTTC CASMSRNEQFF TRBV28 . . TRBJ2-1
TGTGCCAGCAGCGCAAGAATCTCTAGCGGTCCGAACACCGGGGAGCTGTTTTTT CASSARISSGPNTGELFF TRBV5-5 few TRBD2 TRBJ2-2
TGTGCCAGCAGTTGGACAGGGGGCTCCCACGAGCAGTACTTC CASSWTGGSHEQYF TRBV6-5 . TRBD1 TRBJ2-7
TGTGCCAGCAGATCCAGGGTATCTGGCTACACCTTC CASRSRVSGYTF TRBV28 many . TRBJ1-2
TGTGCCAGCAGCGTACAAGGGACCGACACCTACGAGCAGTACTTC CASSVQGTDTYEQYF TRBV9 . . TRBJ2-7
TGTGCCAGCAACCGACCCGGCGAGACCCAGTACTTC CASNRPGETQYF TRBV14 . . TRBJ2-5
TGTGCCAGCAGCTTAGTTGCCTCAGCGCAGTATTTT CASSLVASAQYF TRBV11-1 . . TRBJ2-3
TGTGCCAGCAGCTCGACAGGGTCAACAAGGGAGCAGTACTTC CASSSTGSTREQYF TRBV7-9 . TRBD1 TRBJ2-7
TGTGCCAGCAGCGTGAGGAACGAAGGCGAGCAGTACTTC CASSVRNEGEQYF TRBV9 . . TRBJ2-7
TGCGCCAGCAGCTTAAAAGGACTAGCGGGACAATCCTCCTACGAGCAGTACTTC CASSLKGLAGQSSYEQYF TRBV5-1 . TRBD2 TRBJ2-7
TGTGCCATCAGTTCGACTAGCAACACCGGGGAGCTGTTTTTT CAISSTSNTGELFF TRBV10-3 . TRBD2 TRBJ2-2
TGTGCCAGCACCTGGGGGGGACAGGGGGCGAATGAGCAGTTCTTC CASTWGGQGANEQFF TRBV6-6 few TRBD1 TRBJ2-1
TGTGCCAGCACCACAGGGCAGTGGGAGACCCAGTACTTC CASTTGQWETQYF TRBV6-5 . . TRBJ2-5
TGCGCCAGCAGCTTGGCCGGGCAGGGGACGTGGGAGCAGTACTTC CASSLAGQGTWEQYF TRBV5-1 . . TRBJ2-7
TGTGCCAGCAGTGATCCCCACGCCCGGTCACGGGGGACAGATACGCAGTATTTT CASSDPHARSRGTDTQYF TRBV2 . . TRBJ2-3
TGTGCCTGGAGCATAGGACAGGAGGGTCAGCCCCAGCATTTT CAWSIGQEGQPQHF TRBV30 . TRBD1 TRBJ1-5
TGTGCCTGGAGTGCAGGGACCAAAAACATTCAGTACTTC CAWSAGTKNIQYF TRBV30 few . TRBJ2-4
TGCAGTGCTGCAGGGGCAGATACGCAGTATTTT CSAAGADTQYF TRBV20-1 few . TRBJ2-3
TGTGCCACCAGCAGGGGGACAGGGGTTGGTACAGATACGCAGTATTTT CATSRGTGVGTDTQYF TRBV15 . TRBD1 TRBJ2-3
TGTGCCTGGAGTTTACAGGAAAAACTGTTTTTT CAWSLQEKLFF TRBV30 . . TRBJ1-4
TGTGCCTCTCAGGCCTCCCGAATGGTCTATGAGCAGTTCTTC CASQASRMVYEQFF TRBV30 . . TRBJ2-1
TGTGCCAGCAGCGTAGACGGGAGGGCTGGAGATACGCAGTATTTT CASSVDGRAGDTQYF TRBV9 few TRBD2 TRBJ2-3
TGTGCCAGCAGCGCTGGCCGCAATCAGCCCCAGCATTTT CASSAGRNQPQHF TRBV7-3 . . TRBJ1-5